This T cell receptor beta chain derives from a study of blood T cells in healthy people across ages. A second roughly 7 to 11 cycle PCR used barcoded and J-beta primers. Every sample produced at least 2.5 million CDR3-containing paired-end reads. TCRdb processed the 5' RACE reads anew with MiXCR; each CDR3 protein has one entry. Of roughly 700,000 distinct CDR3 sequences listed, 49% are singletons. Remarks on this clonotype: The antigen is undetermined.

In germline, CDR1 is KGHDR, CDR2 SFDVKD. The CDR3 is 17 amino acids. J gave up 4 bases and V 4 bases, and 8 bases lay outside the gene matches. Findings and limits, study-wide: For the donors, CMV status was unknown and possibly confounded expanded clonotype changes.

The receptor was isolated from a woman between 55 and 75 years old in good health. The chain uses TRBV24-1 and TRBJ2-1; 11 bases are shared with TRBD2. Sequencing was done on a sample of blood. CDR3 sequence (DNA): TGTGCCACCAGTGACTCATCCGGGACTAGCGGTTACAATGAGCAGTTCTTC. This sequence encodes CATSDSSGTSGYNEQFF.